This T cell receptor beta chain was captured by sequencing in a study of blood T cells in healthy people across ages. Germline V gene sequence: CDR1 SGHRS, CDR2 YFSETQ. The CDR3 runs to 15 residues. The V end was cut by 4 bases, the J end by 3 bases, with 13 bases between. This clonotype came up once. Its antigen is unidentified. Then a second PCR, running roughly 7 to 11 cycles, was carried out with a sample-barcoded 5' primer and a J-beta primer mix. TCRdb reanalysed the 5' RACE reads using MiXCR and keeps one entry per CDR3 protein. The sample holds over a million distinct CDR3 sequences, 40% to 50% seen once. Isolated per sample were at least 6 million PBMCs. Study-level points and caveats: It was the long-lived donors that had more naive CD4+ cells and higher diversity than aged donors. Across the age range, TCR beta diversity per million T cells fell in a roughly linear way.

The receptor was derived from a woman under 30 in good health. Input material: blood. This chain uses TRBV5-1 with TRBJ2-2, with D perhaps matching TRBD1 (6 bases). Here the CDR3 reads CASSLTGSDTGELFF. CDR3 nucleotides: TGCGCCAGCAGCCTAACAGGGAGCGACACCGGGGAGCTGTTTTTT.